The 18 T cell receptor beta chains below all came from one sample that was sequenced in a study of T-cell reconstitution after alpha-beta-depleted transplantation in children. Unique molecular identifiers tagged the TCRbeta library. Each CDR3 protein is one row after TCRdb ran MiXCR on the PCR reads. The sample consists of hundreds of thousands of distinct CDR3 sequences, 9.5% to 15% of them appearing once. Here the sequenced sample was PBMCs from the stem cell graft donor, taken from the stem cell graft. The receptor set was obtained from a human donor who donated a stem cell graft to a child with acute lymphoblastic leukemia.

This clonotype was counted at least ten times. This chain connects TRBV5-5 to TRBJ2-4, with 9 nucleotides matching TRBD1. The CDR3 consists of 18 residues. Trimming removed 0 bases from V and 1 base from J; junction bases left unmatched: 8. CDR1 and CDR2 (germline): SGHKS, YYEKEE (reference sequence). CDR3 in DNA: TGTGCCAGCAGCTTGGTACAGGGGGCAGGACTGGCCAAAAACATTCAGTACTTC. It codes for CASSLVQGAGLAKNIQYF.

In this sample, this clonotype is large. CDR3 protein: CASSLGLAGEEGEQFF. The CDR3 DNA is TGTGCCAGCAGCTTAGGGCTAGCGGGAGAGGAGGGTGAGCAGTTCTTC. The chain employs TRBV7-2 and TRBJ2-1, with 10 positions matching TRBD2. V trimming: 1 base; J trimming: 9 bases; junction bases outside the gene matches: 9. CDR1 is SGHTA, CDR2 FQGNSA, per germline. CDR3 length equals 16 residues.

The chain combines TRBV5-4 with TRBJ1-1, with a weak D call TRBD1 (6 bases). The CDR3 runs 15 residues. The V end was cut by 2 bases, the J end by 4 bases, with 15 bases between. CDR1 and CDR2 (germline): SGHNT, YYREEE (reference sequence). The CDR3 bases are TGTGCCAGCAGCTTCAATACAGGGCCGAGCACTGAAGCTTTCTTT. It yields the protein CASSFNTGPSTEAFF.

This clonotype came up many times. CDR3 region: CASSLPTSFNEKLFF. The CDR3 region has the DNA TGTGCCAGCAGTCTACCGACGTCCTTTAATGAAAAACTGTTTTTT. This chain connects TRBV28 to TRBJ1-4, with D uncertain. Trimming stripped 5 bases from V and 4 bases from J, with 14 bases between. This CDR3 contains 15 residues. From germline, CDR1 is MDHEN and CDR2 SYDVKM.

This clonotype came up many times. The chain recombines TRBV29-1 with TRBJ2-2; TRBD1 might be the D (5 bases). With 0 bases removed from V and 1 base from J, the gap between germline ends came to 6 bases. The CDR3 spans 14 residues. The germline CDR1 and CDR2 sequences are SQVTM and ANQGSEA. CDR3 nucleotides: TGCAGCGTTGAAGATAGGGGGAACACCGGGGAGCTGTTTTTT. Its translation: CSVEDRGNTGELFF.

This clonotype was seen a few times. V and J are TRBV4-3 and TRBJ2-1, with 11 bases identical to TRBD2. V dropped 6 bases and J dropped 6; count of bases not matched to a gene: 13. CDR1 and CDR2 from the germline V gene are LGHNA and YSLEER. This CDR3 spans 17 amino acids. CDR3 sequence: CASSRGASGGPGNEQFF. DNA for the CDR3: TGCGCCAGCAGTCGCGGGGCTAGCGGGGGGCCTGGCAATGAGCAGTTCTTC.

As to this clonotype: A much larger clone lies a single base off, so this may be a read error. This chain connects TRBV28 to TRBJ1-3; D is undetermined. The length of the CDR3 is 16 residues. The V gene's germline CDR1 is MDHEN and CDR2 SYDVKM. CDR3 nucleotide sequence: TGTGCCAGCAGTTCCTCGGGGTATCCCCGGGGAAAAACCATATATTTT. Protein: CASSSSGYPRGKTIYF.

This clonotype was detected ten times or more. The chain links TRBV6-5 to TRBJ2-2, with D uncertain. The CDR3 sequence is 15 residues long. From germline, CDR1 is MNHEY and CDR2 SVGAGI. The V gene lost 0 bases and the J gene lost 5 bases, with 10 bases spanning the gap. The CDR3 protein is CASSYSFLGTGELFF. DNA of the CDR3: TGTGCCAGCAGTTACTCATTCTTGGGGACCGGGGAGCTGTTTTTT.

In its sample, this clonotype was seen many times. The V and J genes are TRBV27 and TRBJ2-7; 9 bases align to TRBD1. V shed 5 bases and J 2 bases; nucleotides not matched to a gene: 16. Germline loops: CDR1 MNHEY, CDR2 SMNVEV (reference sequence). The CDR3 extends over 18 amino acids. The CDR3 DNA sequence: TGTGCCAGCAGTACCGGGACAGGGTATCCTAGCGGCGCCTACGAGCAGTACTTC. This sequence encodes CASSTGTGYPSGAYEQYF.

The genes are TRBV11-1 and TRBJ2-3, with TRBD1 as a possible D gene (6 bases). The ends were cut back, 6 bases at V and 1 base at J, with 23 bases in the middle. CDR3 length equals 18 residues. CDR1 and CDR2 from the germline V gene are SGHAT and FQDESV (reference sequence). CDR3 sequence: CASRQKWGRFPGTDTQYF. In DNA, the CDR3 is TGTGCCAGCAGACAGAAGTGGGGGCGGTTTCCGGGCACAGATACGCAGTATTTT.

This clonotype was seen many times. CDR3 protein: CASSQDRGETQYF. In DNA, the CDR3 is TGCGCCAGCAGCCAAGATCGCGGGGAGACCCAGTACTTC. The genes are TRBV4-3 and TRBJ2-5; tentatively, D is TRBD2 (5 bases). Trimming removed 0 bases from V and 5 bases from J, with 7 bases in between. The CDR3 totals 13 residues. Germline assignment: CDR1 LGHNA and CDR2 YSLEER.

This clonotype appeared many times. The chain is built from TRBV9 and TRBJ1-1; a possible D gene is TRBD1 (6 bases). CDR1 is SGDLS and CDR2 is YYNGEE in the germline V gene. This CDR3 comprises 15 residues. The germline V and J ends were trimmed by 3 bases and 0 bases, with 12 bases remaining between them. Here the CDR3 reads CASSDPGAVNTEAFF. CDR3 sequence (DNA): TGTGCCAGCAGCGATCCGGGGGCGGTGAACACTGAAGCTTTCTTT.

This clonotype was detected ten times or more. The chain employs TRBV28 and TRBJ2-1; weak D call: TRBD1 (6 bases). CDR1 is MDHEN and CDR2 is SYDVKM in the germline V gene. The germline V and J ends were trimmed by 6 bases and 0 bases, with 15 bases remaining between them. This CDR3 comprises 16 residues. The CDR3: CASRPGTRSSYNEQFF. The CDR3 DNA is TGTGCCAGCAGGCCCGGGACAAGGAGCTCCTACAATGAGCAGTTCTTC.

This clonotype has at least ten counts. The CDR3 region has the DNA TGTGCCAGCAGTCCCGGGACTAGCGGGAGGGCCGGGGAGCTGTTTTTT. This translates into CASSPGTSGRAGELFF. The rearrangement uses TRBV28 and TRBJ2-2, with 16 bases lining up with TRBD2. V lost 5 bases, J lost 6 bases, and 3 bases stayed unmatched. Germline CDR1 MDHEN, CDR2 SYDVKM. The CDR3 totals 16 residues. Combining the CDR3 with reference TRBV28 and TRBJ2-2 gives the whole variable domain DVKVTQSSRYLVKRTGEKVFLECVQDMDHENMFWYRQDPGLGLRLIYFSYDVKMKEKGDIPEGYSVSREKKERFSLILESASTNQTSMYLCASSPGTSGRAGELFFGEGSRLTVL.

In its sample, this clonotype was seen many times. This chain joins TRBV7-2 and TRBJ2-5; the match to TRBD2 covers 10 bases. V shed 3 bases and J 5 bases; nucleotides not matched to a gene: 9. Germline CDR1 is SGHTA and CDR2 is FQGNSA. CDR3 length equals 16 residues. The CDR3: CASSFSISGGAETQYF. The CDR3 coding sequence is TGTGCCAGCAGCTTTTCAATCAGCGGGGGGGCGGAGACCCAGTACTTC.

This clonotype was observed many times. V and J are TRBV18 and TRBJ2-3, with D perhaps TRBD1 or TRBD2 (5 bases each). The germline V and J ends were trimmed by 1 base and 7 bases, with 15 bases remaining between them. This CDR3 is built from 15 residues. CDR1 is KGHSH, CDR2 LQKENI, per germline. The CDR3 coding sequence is TGTGCCAGCTCACCACAGGGGACGGCCCAATATACGCAGTATTTT. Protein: CASSPQGTAQYTQYF.

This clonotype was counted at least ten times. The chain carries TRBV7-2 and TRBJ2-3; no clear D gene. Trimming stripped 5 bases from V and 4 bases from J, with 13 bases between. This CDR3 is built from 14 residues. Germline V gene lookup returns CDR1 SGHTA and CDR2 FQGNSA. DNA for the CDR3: TGTGCCAGCAGCCCCAGACCCCGCCCAGATACGCAGTATTTT. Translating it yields CASSPRPRPDTQYF. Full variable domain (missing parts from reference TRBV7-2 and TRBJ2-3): GAGVSQSPSNKVTEKGKDVELRCDPISGHTALYWYRQSLGQGLEFLIYFQGNSAPDKSGLPSDRFSAERTGGSVSTLTIQRTQQEDSAVYLCASSPRPRPDTQYFGPGTRLTVL.

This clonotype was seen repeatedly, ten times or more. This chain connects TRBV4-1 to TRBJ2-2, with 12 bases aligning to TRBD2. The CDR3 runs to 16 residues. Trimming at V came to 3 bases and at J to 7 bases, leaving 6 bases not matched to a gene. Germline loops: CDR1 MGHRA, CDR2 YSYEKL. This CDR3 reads CASSQATSGSGGELFF. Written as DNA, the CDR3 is TGCGCCAGCAGCCAGGCGACTAGCGGGAGCGGCGGGGAGCTGTTTTTT.